This T cell receptor beta chain was found in a study of OX40 agonist ivuxolimab in advanced cancers. Background on the study: Given to patients was ivuxolimab, an agonistic anti-OX40 (CD134) antibody.

The protocol was immunoSEQ multiplex PCR, while the TCRdb copy is restricted to in-frame clones and leaves out a portion. Of approximately 59,000 clones listed, 85% are singletons. V was trimmed by 6 bases and J by 0 bases, leaving 8 bases between them. The germline gives CDR1 KGHSH, CDR2 LQKENI. The CDR3 is 14 residues long. Sequenced material: CD4+ or CD8+ T cells sorted from blood, taken in a trial of the OX40 agonist ivuxolimab. The J gene is TRBJ2-2, the V gene TRBV18; possibly TRBD1 for D (5 bases). The receptor was isolated from an adult with an advanced solid tumor such as melanoma, head and neck, liver or kidney cancer. CDR3 nucleotides: TGTGCCAGCTCGGACACAACGAACACCGGGGAGCTGTTTTTT. This sequence encodes CASSDTTNTGELFF. Together with reference TRBV18 and TRBJ2-2, the CDR3 gives the full variable domain: NAGVMQNPRHLVRRRGQEARLRCSPMKGHSHVYWYRQLPEEGLKFMVYLQKENIIDESGMPKERFSAEFPKEGPSILRIQQVVRGDSAAYFCASSDTTNTGELFFGEGSRLTVL.